Sequencing of this T cell receptor beta chain was carried out in a study of vaccination effects on CD4 cells after COVID-19. Study in general: Post-vaccination samples were obtained at early and late time points from a few convalescent patients. Study-wide points: No early post-infection timepoints were available in the study, which also included few convalescent patients.

Per the germline V gene, CDR1 is MNHEY and CDR2 is SMNVEV (reference sequence). There are 17 residues in the CDR3. V dropped 1 base and J dropped 3 bases, with 16 bases sitting between them. Following an approximately eleven-day culture, CD4+ T cells were purified. SARS-CoV-2 infected the person between March and December 2020, as confirmed by PCR. BNT162b2 vaccine or mRNA-1273 vaccine was given to participants in two doses. Researchers swapped half the medium for IL-2 medium on both days 3 and 7. Sequencing used immunoSEQ multiplex PCR; TCRdb keeps in-frame clones, though not all of them. The table has about 44,000 clones, 76% seen once; the top ten hold roughly 3.5%. Concerning this clone: Its antigen is not identified.

The sequence was collected from a human donor who had a prior SARS-CoV-2 infection. Here the sequenced sample was CD4+ T cells from PBMCs cultured without peptide, taken after COVID-19 vaccination. This chain uses TRBV27 with TRBJ2-1; D is undetermined. CDR3 bases: TGTGCCAGCAGTTTATACCCCTACCGCTTACTCTACAATGAGCAGTTCTTC. It translates to CASSLYPYRLLYNEQFF.